These 23 T cell receptor beta chains were all obtained from the same sample, sequenced in a study of cytomegalovirus exposure and HLA in healthy donors. A multiplex PCR was run with 60 Vbeta primers and 13 Jbeta primers. Measured with immunoSEQ multiplex PCR; TCRdb has only the in-frame clones, and not every one. The table shows 95,000 to 110,000 clones, with around 73% occurring only once. The sequenced sample consisted of PBMCs. The source is a woman aged 40 to 50 in good health and CMV-seronegative.

This clone showed up just once. The rearrangement joins TRBV29-1 to TRBJ2-1, with 10 bases that match TRBD2. V trimming: 5 bases; J trimming: 3 bases; junction bases outside the gene matches: 16. Germline CDR1 SQVTM, CDR2 ANQGSEA. CDR3 size: 18 residues. This CDR3 reads CSVTPAATSGKYYNEQFF. CDR3 coding DNA: TGCAGCGTTACACCAGCCGCTACTAGCGGGAAATACTACAATGAGCAGTTCTTC.

The chain joins TRBV29-1 to TRBJ2-1, with unresolved D. The CDR3 loop spans 13 amino acids. The ends were cut back, 2 bases at V and 0 bases at J, with 5 bases in the middle. Germline lookup yields CDR1 SQVTM and CDR2 ANQGSEA. The CDR3 region is CSVESSSYNEQFF. CDR3 sequence (DNA): TGCAGCGTTGAATCTAGCTCCTACAATGAGCAGTTCTTC.

A few counts support this clone. V and J are TRBV27 and TRBJ1-4; D is perhaps TRBD1 (6 bases). The CDR3 extends over 16 amino acids. Trimming cost V 2 bases and J 0 bases, with 10 bases left between them. Germline values: CDR1 MNHEY, CDR2 SMNVEV (reference sequence). This CDR3 reads CASSLGQSSTNEKLFF. In DNA form, the CDR3 reads TGTGCCAGCAGTTTAGGACAGTCCTCAACTAATGAAAAACTGTTTTTT.

The chain joins TRBV27 to TRBJ2-7; TRBD2 agrees at 9 bases. J was trimmed by 4 bases and V by 6 bases; bases with no gene match: 16. Germline V gene data show CDR1 as MNHEY and CDR2 as SMNVEV (reference sequence). The CDR3 contains 17 residues. The CDR3 coding sequence is TGTGCCAGCAGCAGACAAGGGATAGCGGGAGTAGGGTACGAGCAGTACTTC. Its protein is CASSRQGIAGVGYEQYF.

This clone came up once. The J gene is TRBJ1-1, the V gene TRBV14, with a possible D match to TRBD1 (5 bases). The CDR3 is made up of 15 amino acids. Germline V CDR1 and CDR2: SGHDN, FVKESK. V lost 1 base to trimming and J lost 6 bases, with 15 bases between them. Written as DNA, the CDR3 is TGTGCCAGCAGCCAAGTCCAGGGTTTAGGGGCTGAAGCTTTCTTT. This encodes CASSQVQGLGAEAFF. The full variable domain, with the rest looked up from reference TRBV14 and TRBJ1-1, is EAGVTQFPSHSVIEKGQTVTLRCDPISGHDNLYWYRRVMGKEIKFLLHFVKESKQDESGMPNNRFLAERTGGTYSTLKVQPAELEDSGVYFCASSQVQGLGAEAFFGQGTRLTVV.

The chain carries TRBV7-2 and TRBJ2-1; D is uncertain. This CDR3 contains 17 residues. Trimming removed 1 base from V and 2 bases from J, with 15 bases in between. CDR1 is SGHTA and CDR2 is FQGNSA in the germline V gene. The DNA of the CDR3 is TGTGCCAGCAGCTTAGGCCCGACTCTTTTAACCTACAATGAGCAGTTCTTC. It encodes CASSLGPTLLTYNEQFF.

This clone was detected once. V gene TRBV7-3 combines with J gene TRBJ2-1, with 9 bases identical to TRBD2. With V trimmed by 3 bases and J by 10 bases, 4 bases remained unmatched. Germline V lookup: CDR1 SGHTA, CDR2 FQGTGA. CDR3 length: 13 amino acids. DNA for the CDR3: TGTGCCAGCAGCTTCTCTAGCGGGACGGAGCAGTTCTTC. Encoded protein: CASSFSSGTEQFF.

The chain has TRBV7-9 and TRBJ2-2; no clear D gene. Trimming pared 7 bases from V and 6 bases from J, leaving 6 bases between. The length of the CDR3 is 11 residues. CDR1 is SEHNR, CDR2 FQNEAQ, per germline (reference sequence). CDR3 sequence reads: CASIPAGELFF. DNA for the CDR3: TGTGCCAGCATCCCAGCCGGGGAGCTGTTTTTT.

The V call is TRBV4-1, the J call TRBJ2-3; 10 positions match TRBD2. The CDR3 has 17 residues. The germline CDR1 and CDR2 sequences are MGHRA and YSYEKL. The CDR3 nucleotides are TGCGCTGCGCGAGCCTCTCAGACTAGCGGGAGCACAGATACGCAGTATTTT. The encoded protein is CAARASQTSGSTDTQYF.

The chain combines TRBV5-6 with TRBJ2-7; TRBD2 matches 10 bases. This CDR3 is built from 14 residues. Germline trimming cut 0 bases from V and 5 bases from J; bases unmatched to any gene: 2. In germline, CDR1 is SGHDT, CDR2 YYEEEE. In nucleotides, the CDR3 is TGTGCCAGCAGCTTGGCCGGGACTAGCGACGAGCAGTACTTC. Its translation is CASSLAGTSDEQYF. The full variable domain, its missing parts supplied by reference TRBV5-6 and TRBJ2-7, is DAGVTQSPTHLIKTRGQQVTLRCSPKSGHDTVSWYQQALGQGPQFIFQYYEEEERQRGNFPDRFSGHQFPNYSSELNVNALLLGDSALYLCASSLAGTSDEQYFGPGTRLTVT.

The chain is built from TRBV28 and TRBJ2-5; 12 bases match TRBD1. CDR1 MDHEN and CDR2 SYDVKM come from the germline V gene. The CDR3 spans 17 residues. The junction had 11 bases not matched to a gene; V was cut back by 6 bases and J by 3 bases. The CDR3 loop is CASSVGGGTGGEETQYF. The CDR3 coding sequence is TGTGCCAGCAGCGTTGGGGGTGGGACAGGGGGCGAAGAGACCCAGTACTTC.

The J gene is TRBJ1-1, the V gene TRBV6-1; TRBD1 might be the D (5 bases). The CDR3 contains 13 residues. CDR1 is MNHNS, CDR2 SASEGT, per germline. Trimming took off 7 bases at V and 10 bases at J, with 19 bases between the two ends. The CDR3 sequence is CASTSDSSRVAFF. For the CDR3, the DNA is TGTGCCAGCACCTCTGACAGCTCTCGAGTAGCTTTCTTT.

The chain links TRBV29-1 to TRBJ2-7, with 8 bases that match TRBD1. This CDR3 spans 13 amino acids. V lost 4 bases to trimming and J lost 5 bases; unmatched junction nucleotides: 7. Germline CDR1 and CDR2: SQVTM and ANQGSEA. Here the CDR3 reads CSVAGQGNDEQYF. CDR3 coding DNA: TGCAGCGTTGCAGGACAGGGTAACGACGAGCAGTACTTC.

The chain uses TRBV28 and TRBJ2-3, with TRBD1 matching over 9 bases. The germline V gene encodes CDR1 MDHEN and CDR2 SYDVKM. This CDR3 contains 18 residues. The junction had 13 bases not matched to a gene; V was cut back by 6 bases and J by 0 bases. In DNA form, the CDR3 reads TGTGCCAGCAGCCCTGCTGGGACAGGGATTTCTAGCACAGATACGCAGTATTTT. Translating gives CASSPAGTGISSTDTQYF.

J is TRBJ1-5 and V is TRBV4-1; D possibly corresponds to TRBD1 (5 bases). CDR1 MGHRA and CDR2 YSYEKL come from the germline V gene. Trimming removed 0 bases at V and 3 bases at J, with 9 bases between. The CDR3 has 15 amino acids. CDR3 sequence reads: CASSQDGGVNQPQHF. The CDR3 bases are TGCGCCAGCAGCCAAGATGGGGGGGTCAATCAGCCCCAGCATTTT.

The chain has TRBV9 and TRBJ1-2; TRBD1 matches 9 bases. After removal of 4 bases from V and 8 bases from J, the junction contained 9 bases not matched to a gene. There are 14 residues in the CDR3. CDR1 is SGDLS, CDR2 YYNGEE, per germline. CDR3 protein: CASSNRDRVHGYTF. The CDR3 nucleotides read TGTGCCAGCAGCAACCGGGACAGGGTTCACGGCTACACCTTC.

CDR3 sequence: CASSPVTEMNTEAFF. CDR3 DNA: TGTGCCAGCAGTCCGGTGACAGAGATGAACACTGAAGCTTTCTTT. This chain joins TRBV28 and TRBJ1-1; D possibly corresponds to TRBD1 (5 bases). The CDR3 runs 15 residues. CDR1 MDHEN and CDR2 SYDVKM come from the germline V gene. V lost 5 bases to trimming and J lost 0 bases, with 13 bases between them.

The chain carries TRBV27 and TRBJ2-4; a possible D gene is TRBD2 (5 bases). Trimming took 6 bases from V and 0 from J, leaving 15 bases between them. There are 16 residues in the CDR3. Looked up from germline, CDR1 is MNHEY and CDR2 is SMNVEV (reference sequence). CDR3 coding DNA: TGTGCCAGCAGCTCCATCAGTGGGAGAGCCAAAAACATTCAGTACTTC. Protein: CASSSISGRAKNIQYF.

CDR3: CASSQWATGELFF. In DNA form, the CDR3 reads TGTGCCAGCAGCCAATGGGCCACCGGGGAGCTGTTTTTT. The genes are TRBV14 and TRBJ2-2, with unresolved D. This CDR3 spans 13 amino acids. V lost 2 bases, J lost 4 bases, and 5 bases lay in between. Germline V gene data show CDR1 as SGHDN and CDR2 as FVKESK.

The chain employs TRBV28 and TRBJ2-2; 12 positions agree with TRBD2. CDR1 is MDHEN, CDR2 SYDVKM, per germline. The CDR3 is 15 amino acids. V lost 6 bases to trimming and J lost 5 bases; unmatched junction nucleotides: 4. The CDR3 DNA reads TGTGCCAGCAGCCTCGGGACTAGCGGGACCGGGGAGCTGTTTTTT. Translation gives CASSLGTSGTGELFF. The complete variable domain, with remaining parts taken from reference TRBV28 and TRBJ2-2, reads DVKVTQSSRYLVKRTGEKVFLECVQDMDHENMFWYRQDPGLGLRLIYFSYDVKMKEKGDIPEGYSVSREKKERFSLILESASTNQTSMYLCASSLGTSGTGELFFGEGSRLTVL.

The chain employs TRBV7-9 and TRBJ2-1; 9 bases align to TRBD2. From germline, CDR1 is SEHNR and CDR2 FQNEAQ (reference sequence). This CDR3 spans 15 amino acids. J lost 8 bases, V lost 5 bases, and 10 bases had no gene match. CDR3 in amino acids: CASSARREGIHEQFF. In nucleotides, the CDR3 is TGTGCCAGCAGCGCCCGGCGGGAGGGGATACATGAGCAGTTCTTC. The whole variable domain, filled in from reference TRBV7-9 and TRBJ2-1, reads DTGVSQNPRHKITKRGQNVTFRCDPISEHNRLYWYRQTLGQGPEFLTYFQNEAQLEKSRLLSDRFSAERPKGSFSTLEIQRTEQGDSAMYLCASSARREGIHEQFFGPGTRLTVL.

The chain links TRBV4-3 to TRBJ1-5, with 8 bases fitting TRBD1. CDR1 LGHNA and CDR2 YSLEER come from the germline V gene. This CDR3 has 17 residues. Losses at the gene ends were 8 bases for V and 2 bases for J; bases not matched to a gene: 14. Here the CDR3 DNA reads TGCGCCAGCTCGGCGGGGACAGGTAATAGAGGCAATCAGCCCCAGCATTTT. As protein: CASSAGTGNRGNQPQHF.

The rearrangement uses TRBV6-5 and TRBJ1-1, with D unclear. V dropped 8 bases and J dropped 0 bases, with 4 bases sitting between them. This CDR3 spans 11 amino acids. Germline assignment: CDR1 MNHEY and CDR2 SVGAGI. This CDR3 reads CASYMNTEAFF. The CDR3 region has the DNA TGTGCCAGCTACATGAACACTGAAGCTTTCTTT.